A selection of T cell receptor beta chains follows, all from one sample in a study of beta chain features in type 1 diabetes. Repertoires were generated with immunoSEQ multiplex PCR, while TCRdb's copy carries only in-frame clones and drops some. The sample consists of 200,000 to 300,000 clones, around 68% of them appearing once. The sample was naive CD4+ T cells from blood. The receptors come from a man aged 25-45 years in good health. Each CDR3 is given with its conserved first and last residue. The order of the fields is V gene, D gene, J gene, clone size, CDR3 DNA, CDR3 protein. A D gene is named only where the DNA matches it firmly. Clone size is stated in some rows and not others, as once, few, many or a class when expanded.

V: TRBV10-3; D: NA; J: TRBJ1-2; size: NA; DNA: TGTGCCATCAGTGTCTCCCCTACGGGGACCTATGGCTACACCTTC; CDR3: CAISVSPTGTYGYTF
V: TRBV15; D: TRBD1; J: TRBJ2-7; size: NA; DNA: TGTGCCACCAGCAGACCCGGGACAGGCATTTACGAGCAGTACTTC; CDR3: CATSRPGTGIYEQYF
V: TRBV29-1; D: NA; J: TRBJ2-4; size: NA; DNA: TGCAGCGTATTGACCGGGACCCCAGGCATTCAGTACTTC; CDR3: CSVLTGTPGIQYF
V: TRBV6-5; D: NA; J: TRBJ2-1; size: NA; DNA: TGTGCCAGCTACCGGAACAATGAGCAGTTCTTC; CDR3: CASYRNNEQFF
V: TRBV10-3; D: NA; J: TRBJ2-1; size: few; DNA: TGTGCCATCAAGGAGCGCCTTAATGAGCAGTTCTTC; CDR3: CAIKERLNEQFF
V: TRBV6-1; D: NA; J: TRBJ1-2; size: few; DNA: TGTGCCAGCAGTGCCTACCCCACGGATGGCTACACCTTC; CDR3: CASSAYPTDGYTF
V: TRBV28; D: TRBD2; J: TRBJ2-3; size: NA; DNA: TGTGCCAGCAGTTTATTCCCCCGCTCGACTAGCGGGTCCTCCACAGATACGCAGTATTTT; CDR3: CASSLFPRSTSGSSTDTQYF
V: TRBV7-2; D: TRBD1; J: TRBJ1-1; size: NA; DNA: TGTGCCAGCAGCTACCAGGGACAGACGAACACTGAAGCTTTCTTT; CDR3: CASSYQGQTNTEAFF
V: TRBV7-9; D: NA; J: TRBJ2-7; size: few; DNA: TGTGCCAGCAGCTTGTCCTACGAGCAGTACTTC; CDR3: CASSLSYEQYF
V: TRBV2; D: NA; J: TRBJ2-3; size: NA; DNA: TGTGCCAGCAGTGAAAGACAGATTAGCACAGATACGCAGTATTTT; CDR3: CASSERQISTDTQYF
V: TRBV5-4; D: NA; J: TRBJ1-1; size: NA; DNA: TGTGCCAGCAGCTTGCAGAACACTGAAGCTTTCTTT; CDR3: CASSLQNTEAFF
V: TRBV29-1; D: NA; J: TRBJ1-1; size: NA; DNA: TGCAGCGTTGGTATGACAGCGGGAACTGAAGCTTTCTTT; CDR3: CSVGMTAGTEAFF
V: TRBV5-1; D: NA; J: TRBJ1-3; size: NA; DNA: TGCGCCAGCAGCTTGGGAGGGCAGGATGGAAACACCATATATTTT; CDR3: CASSLGGQDGNTIYF
V: TRBV28; D: NA; J: TRBJ2-7; size: NA; DNA: TGTGCCAGCACCCCGTCAGGCACAGGGACCTACGAGCAGTACTTC; CDR3: CASTPSGTGTYEQYF
V: TRBV30; D: NA; J: TRBJ1-5; size: few; DNA: TGTGCCTGGAGTGTCCGGGGGAATCAGCCCCAGCATTTT; CDR3: CAWSVRGNQPQHF
V: TRBV13; D: NA; J: TRBJ2-7; size: NA; DNA: TGTGCCAGCAGCTCGGCCTACGAGCAGTACTTC; CDR3: CASSSAYEQYF
V: TRBV25-1; D: NA; J: TRBJ2-7; size: few; DNA: TGTGCCAGCACGGACTACCTCTCCTACGAGCAGTACTTC; CDR3: CASTDYLSYEQYF
V: TRBV6-6; D: NA; J: TRBJ2-1; size: NA; DNA: TGTGCCAGCAGTTACGAGGTGGCATCCTACAATGAGCAGTTCTTC; CDR3: CASSYEVASYNEQFF
V: TRBV28; D: TRBD1; J: TRBJ1-5; size: few; DNA: TGTGCCAGCAGTCTGACAGGGTATCAGCCCCAGCATTTT; CDR3: CASSLTGYQPQHF
V: TRBV7-9; D: NA; J: TRBJ2-7; size: NA; DNA: TGTGCCAGCAGCTTACTTGATACCGAGCAGTACTTC; CDR3: CASSLLDTEQYF